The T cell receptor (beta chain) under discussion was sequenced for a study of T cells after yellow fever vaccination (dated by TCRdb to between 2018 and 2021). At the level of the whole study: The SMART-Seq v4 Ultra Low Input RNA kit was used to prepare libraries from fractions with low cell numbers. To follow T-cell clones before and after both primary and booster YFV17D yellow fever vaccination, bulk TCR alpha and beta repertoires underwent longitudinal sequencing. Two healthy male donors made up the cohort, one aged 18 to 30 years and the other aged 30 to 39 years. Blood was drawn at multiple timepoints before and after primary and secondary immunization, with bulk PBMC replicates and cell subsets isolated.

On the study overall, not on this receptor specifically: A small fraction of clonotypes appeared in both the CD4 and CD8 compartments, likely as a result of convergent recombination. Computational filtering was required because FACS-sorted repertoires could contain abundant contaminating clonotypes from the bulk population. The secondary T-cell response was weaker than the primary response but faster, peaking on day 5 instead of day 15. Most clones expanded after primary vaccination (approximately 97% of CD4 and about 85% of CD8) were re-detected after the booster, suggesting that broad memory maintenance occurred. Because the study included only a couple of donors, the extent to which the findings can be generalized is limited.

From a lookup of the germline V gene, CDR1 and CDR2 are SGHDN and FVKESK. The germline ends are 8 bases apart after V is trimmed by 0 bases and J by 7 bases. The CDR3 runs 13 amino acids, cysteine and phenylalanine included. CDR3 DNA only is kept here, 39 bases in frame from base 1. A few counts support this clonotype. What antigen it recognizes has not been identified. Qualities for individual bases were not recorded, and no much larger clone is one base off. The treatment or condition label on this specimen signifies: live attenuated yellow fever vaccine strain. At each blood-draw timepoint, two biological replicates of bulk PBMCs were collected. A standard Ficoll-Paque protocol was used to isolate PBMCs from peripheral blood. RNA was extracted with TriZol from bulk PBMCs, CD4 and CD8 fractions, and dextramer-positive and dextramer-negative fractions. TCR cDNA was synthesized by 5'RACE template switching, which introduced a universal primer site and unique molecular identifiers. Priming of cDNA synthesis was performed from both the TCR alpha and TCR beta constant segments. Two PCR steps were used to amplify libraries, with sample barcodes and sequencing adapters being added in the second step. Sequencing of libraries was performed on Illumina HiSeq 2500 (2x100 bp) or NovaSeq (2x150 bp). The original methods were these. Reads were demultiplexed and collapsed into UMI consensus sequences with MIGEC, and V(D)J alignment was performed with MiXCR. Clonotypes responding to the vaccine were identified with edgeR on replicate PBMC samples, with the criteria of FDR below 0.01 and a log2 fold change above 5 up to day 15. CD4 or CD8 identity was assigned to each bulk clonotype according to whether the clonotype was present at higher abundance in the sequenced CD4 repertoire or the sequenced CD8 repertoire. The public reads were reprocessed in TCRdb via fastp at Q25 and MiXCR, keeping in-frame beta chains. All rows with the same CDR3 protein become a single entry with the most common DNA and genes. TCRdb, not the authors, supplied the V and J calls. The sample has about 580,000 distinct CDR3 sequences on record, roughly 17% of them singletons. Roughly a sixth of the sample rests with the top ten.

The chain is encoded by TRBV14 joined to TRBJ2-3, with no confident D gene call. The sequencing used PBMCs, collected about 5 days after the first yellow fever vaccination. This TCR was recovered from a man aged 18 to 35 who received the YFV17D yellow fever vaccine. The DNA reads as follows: TGTGCCAGCAGCCAAGAAGGGTTCTATACGCAGTATTTT. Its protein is CASSQEGFYTQYF.